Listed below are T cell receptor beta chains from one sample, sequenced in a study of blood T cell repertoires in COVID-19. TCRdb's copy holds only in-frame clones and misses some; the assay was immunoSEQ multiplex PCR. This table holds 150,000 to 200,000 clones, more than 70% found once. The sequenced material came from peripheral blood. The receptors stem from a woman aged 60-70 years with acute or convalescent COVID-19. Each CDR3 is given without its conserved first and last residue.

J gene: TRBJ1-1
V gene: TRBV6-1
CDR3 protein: ASSDSMNTEAF

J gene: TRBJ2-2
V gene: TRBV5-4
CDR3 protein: ASSLTSGSTGELF

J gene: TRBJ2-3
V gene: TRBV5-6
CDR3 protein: ASSFTGGADTQY

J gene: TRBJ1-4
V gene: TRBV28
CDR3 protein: ASSPDRSKEKLF

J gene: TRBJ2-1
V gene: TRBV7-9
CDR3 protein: ASRMFGLAENNEQF

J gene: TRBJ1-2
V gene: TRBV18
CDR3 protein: ASSPPGQTFYGYT

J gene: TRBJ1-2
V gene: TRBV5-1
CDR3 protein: ASSLGAATNYGYT

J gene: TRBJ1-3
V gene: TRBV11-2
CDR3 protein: ASSDFYRDRSGNTIY

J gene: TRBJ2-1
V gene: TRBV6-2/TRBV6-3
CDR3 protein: ASSYSKAGTSGREQF

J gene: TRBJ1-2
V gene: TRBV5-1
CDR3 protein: ASSRQGARDGYT

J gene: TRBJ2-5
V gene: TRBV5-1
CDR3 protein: ASSDPQGGETQY

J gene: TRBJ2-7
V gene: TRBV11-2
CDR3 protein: ASSLGGTSGGTYEQY

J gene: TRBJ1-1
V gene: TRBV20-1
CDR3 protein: SAELRTSAF

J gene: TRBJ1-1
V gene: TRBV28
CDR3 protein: ASRVQDAGTEAF

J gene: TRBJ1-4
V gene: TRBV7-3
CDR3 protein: ASSSQGGEKLF

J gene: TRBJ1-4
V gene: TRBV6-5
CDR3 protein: ASSFQPGTNEKLF

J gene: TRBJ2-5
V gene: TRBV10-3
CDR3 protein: AISPRTGGEETQY

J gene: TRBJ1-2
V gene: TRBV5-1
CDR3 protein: ASSLGRLRNYGYT

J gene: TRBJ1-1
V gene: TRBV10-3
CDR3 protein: AISEAPMTGSAEAF

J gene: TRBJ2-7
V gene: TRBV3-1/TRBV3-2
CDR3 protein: ASSRQQGYEQY

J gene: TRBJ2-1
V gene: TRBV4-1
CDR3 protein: ASSQAAGGEQF

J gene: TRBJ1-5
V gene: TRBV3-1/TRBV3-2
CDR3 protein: ASSQSPGQGFQPQH

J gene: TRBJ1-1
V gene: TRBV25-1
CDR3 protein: ASSPGVGGWNTEAF

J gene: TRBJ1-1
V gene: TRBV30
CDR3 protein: AWRGGRVEAF

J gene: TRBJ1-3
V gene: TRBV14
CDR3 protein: ASSQDSGLGGNTIY

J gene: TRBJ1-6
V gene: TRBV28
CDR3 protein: ASSLPVPSPLH

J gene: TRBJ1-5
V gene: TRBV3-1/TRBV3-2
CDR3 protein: ASSLGAPAVGPQH

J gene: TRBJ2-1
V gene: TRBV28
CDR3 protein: ASSPRLGLAGLYNEQF

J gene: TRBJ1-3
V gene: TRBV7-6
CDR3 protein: ASSLVRAGGASGNTIY

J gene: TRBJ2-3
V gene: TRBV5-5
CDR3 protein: ASSLAPGATDTQY

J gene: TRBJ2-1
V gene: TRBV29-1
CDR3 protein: SVGASVLQQF

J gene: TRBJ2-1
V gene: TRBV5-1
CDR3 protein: ASSLNLGSYNEQF

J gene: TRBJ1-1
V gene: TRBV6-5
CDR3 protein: ASSYGAEAF

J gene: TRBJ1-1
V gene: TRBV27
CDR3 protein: ASSLGGTGNTEAF

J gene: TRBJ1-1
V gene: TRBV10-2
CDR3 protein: ASSDGQGSRTEAF

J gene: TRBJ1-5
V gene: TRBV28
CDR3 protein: ASIKQFGEPQH

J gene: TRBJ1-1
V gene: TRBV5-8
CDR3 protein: ASSLGQGWFTEAF

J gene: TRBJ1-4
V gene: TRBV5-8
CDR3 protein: ASSLGQGGEKLF

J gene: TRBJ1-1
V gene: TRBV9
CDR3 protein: ASSVDHARDTEAF

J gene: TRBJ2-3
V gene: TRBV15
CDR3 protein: ATSREGLAGTDTQY

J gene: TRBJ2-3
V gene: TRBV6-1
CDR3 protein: ASSEPGTGADTQY

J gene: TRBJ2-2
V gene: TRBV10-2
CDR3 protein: ASRRSGTGELF

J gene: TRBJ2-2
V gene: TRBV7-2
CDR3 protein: ASSRLAENTGELF

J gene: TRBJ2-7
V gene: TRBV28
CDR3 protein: ASSSRGDRGSYEQY

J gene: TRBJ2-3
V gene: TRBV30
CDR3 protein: AWTSGSGGTDTQY

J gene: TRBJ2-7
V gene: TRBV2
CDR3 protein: ASSVRVPYEQY

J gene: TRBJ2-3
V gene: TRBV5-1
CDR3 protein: ASRLAGDRTDTQY

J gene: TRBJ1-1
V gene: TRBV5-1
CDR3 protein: ASSLQDRNEAF

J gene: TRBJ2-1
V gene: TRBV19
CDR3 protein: ASSRPSGRATEEQF